The 7 T cell receptor beta chains presented below share a single source sample, sequenced in a study of T cells in Graves' hyperthyroidism and ophthalmopathy. Amplification of TCR beta CDR3 regions was performed using RNA transcripts as template. An initial round of RT-PCR targeting the TCR CDR3 relied on the HTBI primer set. TCRdb ran MiXCR on the multiplex PCR reads and lists one entry per CDR3 protein. The sample consists of around 690,000 distinct CDR3 sequences, 15% to 20% of them appearing once. Material: blood. All receptors derive from a man aged 45-65 years with Graves' hyperthyroidism.

This clonotype has only a few counts. The rearrangement joins TRBV6-5 to TRBJ1-6, with D uncertain. V lost 1 base and J 0 bases, leaving 7 bases between the germline ends. CDR3 length equals 16 residues. CDR1 is MNHEY and CDR2 is SVGAGI in the germline V gene. CDR3 nucleotide sequence: TGTGCCAGCAGTTACTGGCCTAGCTCCTATAATTCACCCCTCCACTTT. Translated: CASSYWPSSYNSPLHF.

Ten or more counts support this clonotype. The chain couples TRBV5-5 to TRBJ2-2; the match to TRBD2 covers 7 bases. The CDR3 has 16 residues. In germline, CDR1 is SGHKS, CDR2 YYEKEE (reference sequence). Trimming took 4 bases from V and 2 from J; bases not matched to a gene: 8. The CDR3 here is CASSTPGLHNTGELFF. In DNA, the CDR3 is TGTGCCAGCAGCACCCCGGGACTACACAACACCGGGGAGCTGTTTTTT.

This clonotype was found many times. The chain joins TRBV10-2 to TRBJ2-1; 7 bases agree with TRBD2. The CDR3 is 14 amino acids. The germline CDR1 and CDR2 sequences are WSHSY and SAAADI. Trimming at V came to 8 bases and at J to 1 base, leaving 5 bases not matched to a gene. The DNA of the CDR3 is TGCGCCAGCGGGGGGGACTTATCCTACAATGAGCAGTTCTTC. It is translated as CASGGDLSYNEQFF.

In this sample, this clonotype turned up many times. CDR3 protein: CASSLSSYLRDRGRWEQFF. In nucleotides, the CDR3 is TGTGCCAGCAGTCTATCCTCCTATCTCCGGGACAGGGGGCGGTGGGAGCAGTTCTTC. The V call is TRBV28, the J call TRBJ2-1, with 12 nucleotides matching TRBD1. The CDR3 covers 19 residues. The germline gives CDR1 MDHEN, CDR2 SYDVKM. Trimming cost V 5 bases and J 10 bases; bases outside gene matches: 21.

Ten or more counts support this clonotype. V is TRBV28 and J is TRBJ1-6; D gene unclear. Deletions cut 3 bases from V and 14 bases from J, with 14 bases between. The CDR3 length is 13 residues. The germline gives CDR1 MDHEN, CDR2 SYDVKM. CDR3: CASSLITSRTLHF. The CDR3 DNA sequence: TGTGCCAGCAGTTTGATTACCAGTCGGACCCTCCACTTT. Full variable domain (rest looked up from reference TRBV28 and TRBJ1-6): DVKVTQSSRYLVKRTGEKVFLECVQDMDHENMFWYRQDPGLGLRLIYFSYDVKMKEKGDIPEGYSVSREKKERFSLILESASTNQTSMYLCASSLITSRTLHFGNGTRLTVT.

This clonotype was seen only a few times. The genes are TRBV19 and TRBJ1-2; maybe TRBD1 (6 bases). This CDR3 is 13 amino acids long. Germline CDR1 is LNHDA and CDR2 is SQIVND (reference sequence). Trimming shortened V by 5 bases and J by 5 bases, and 12 bases separated the two germline ends. The CDR3 sequence is CASSEDRMYGYTF. CDR3 bases: TGTGCCAGTAGTGAAGACAGGATGTATGGCTACACCTTC.

This clonotype was counted ten times or more. The chain recombines TRBV28 with TRBJ1-4; possibly TRBD1 for D (5 bases). The CDR3 has 13 residues. The V end lost 8 bases, the J end lost 8 bases, and 15 bases lay between the germline ends. Per germline, CDR1 MDHEN and CDR2 SYDVKM. The CDR3 DNA reads as TGTGCCAGCCGACGGAGGGGAAGGGAAAAACTGTTTTTT. It encodes CASRRRGREKLFF.